The T cell receptor beta chain described here comes from a study of OX40 agonist ivuxolimab in advanced cancers. Notes on the study in general: Expanded clones were, on average, more numerous in CD8+ T cells than in CD4+.

V was cut by 5 bases and J by 2 bases, with 9 bases left in between. Germline assignment: CDR1 SGHTA and CDR2 FQGNSA. CDR3 length: 13 amino acids. As concerns this clone: Antigen unknown.

The data were produced by immunoSEQ multiplex PCR, yet TCRdb's version contains in-frame clones alone and is incomplete. The table lists 80,000 to 100,000 clones, about 90% of them singletons. Sequencing was performed on CD4+ or CD8+ T cells sorted from blood, taken in a trial of the OX40 agonist ivuxolimab. The clonotype comes from an adult with an advanced solid tumor such as melanoma, head and neck, liver or kidney cancer. The rearrangement links TRBV7-2 to TRBJ2-5; the D call may be TRBD1 or TRBD2 (5 bases each). The CDR3 region has the DNA TGTGCCAGCAGCCTGGGACCACAAGAGACCCAGTACTTC. It codes for CASSLGPQETQYF.